This TCR beta chain derives from a study of CD8 T cells in Susac syndrome. Study-level results: By the study's own acknowledgment, its TCR sequencing and HLA analysis included relatively few individuals.

V lost 4 bases and J 0 bases, leaving 14 bases between the germline ends. The CDR3 spans 16 residues. Germline CDR1 and CDR2: LGHDT and YNNKEL (reference sequence). A word on this clonotype: Its antigen is not known.

CD8+ and CD4+ T cells from blood underwent TCR beta sequencing. CD8+ and CD4+ T cells were negatively isolated; TEMRA cells were FACS-enriched. RNA in amounts of roughly 0.5 to 1 ug was reverse transcribed with random hexamers. Amplification of TCR beta CDR3 by immunoSEQ multiplex PCR spanned 54 Vbeta and 13 Jbeta. In TCRdb, the immunoSEQ multiplex PCR reads were re-called with MiXCR into one record per CDR3 protein. The sample records about 140,000 distinct CDR3 sequences, roughly 96% being singletons. The source of this sequence is a human donor with multiple sclerosis. The chain has TRBV3-1 and TRBJ2-3; TRBD1 might be the D (5 bases). The specimen sequenced was CD4+ T cells from PBMCs. CDR3 sequence (DNA): TGTGCCAGCAGCCGGCGGCGACAGCGAAGCACAGATACGCAGTATTTT. Translated, it gives CASSRRRQRSTDTQYF.